This T cell receptor beta chain was observed in a study of shared clonotypes between healthy human individuals. Per germline, CDR1 SGHRS and CDR2 YFSETQ. The V end was cut by 4 bases, the J end by 13 bases, with 17 bases between. The CDR3 has 12 amino acids. Assay used: immunoSEQ multiplex PCR; TCRdb lists only in-frame clones, some missing. The sample shows about 470,000 clones, 75% to 85% of them seen only once. Sequencing was carried out using PBMCs. The receptor was isolated from a woman aged 40 to 50 in good health. Some clones in this sample may be carry-over from other donors' samples. The chain is built from TRBV5-1 and TRBJ1-2; TRBD1 might be the D (5 bases). The DNA of the CDR3 is TGCGCCAGCAGCCTGGGGGAACAGGACTTCACCTTC. Residues: CASSLGEQDFTF.